This T cell receptor (beta chain) was captured by sequencing in a study of blood T cell repertoires in COVID-19. The CDR3 loop spans 15 amino acids. Trimming took 0 bases from V and 2 from J, leaving 10 bases between them. Germline V lookup: CDR1 SGDLS, CDR2 YYNGEE. Measured with immunoSEQ multiplex PCR; TCRdb has only the in-frame clones, and not every one. The sample gives 210,000 or so clones, roughly 90% of which show up once; about 2% is in the top ten. The sample taken for sequencing was peripheral blood. The sequence was obtained from a woman aged 50 to 60 with acute or convalescent COVID-19. The J gene is TRBJ2-3, the V gene TRBV9; no reliable D call. The CDR3 reads CASSVGTILTDTQYF. In nucleotides, the CDR3 is TGTGCCAGCAGCGTAGGAACTATCCTCACAGATACGCAGTATTTT.